One and the same sample provided the 20 T cell receptor beta chains below, sequenced in a study of cytomegalovirus exposure and HLA in healthy donors. PCR primers comprised 60 Vbeta and 13 Jbeta primers. Clones were sequenced by immunoSEQ multiplex PCR, and TCRdb holds only the in-frame ones, with some missing. The repertoire table contains 95,000 to 110,000 clones. Sequencing input: PBMCs. These receptors originate from a man aged 35 to 55 in good health and CMV-seronegative.

The chain employs TRBV7-2 and TRBJ2-4; D might be TRBD1 (6 bases). The CDR3 extends over 15 amino acids. Germline V gene lookup returns CDR1 SGHTA and CDR2 FQGNSA. V gave up 3 bases and J gave up 5 bases, with 14 bases separating them. In nucleotides, the CDR3 is TGTGCCAGCAGCTTGATGACAGGAGGAGAAAACATTCAGTACTTC. Translating it yields CASSLMTGGENIQYF.

The rearrangement links TRBV15 to TRBJ1-3, with no clear D. Trimming cost V 7 bases and J 0 bases, with 10 bases left between them. The CDR3 is 14 amino acids. Germline CDR1 and CDR2: LNHNV and YYDKDF (reference sequence). The CDR3, as DNA: TGTGCCACCATCGCAGAATCCTCTGGAAACACCATATATTTT. It codes for CATIAESSGNTIYF.

This chain connects TRBV5-4 to TRBJ2-1; no firm D call. The ends were cut back, 4 bases at V and 4 bases at J, with 15 bases in the middle. From germline, CDR1 is SGHNT and CDR2 YYREEE (reference sequence). This CDR3 contains 15 residues. The CDR3 DNA sequence: TGTGCCAGCAGCCACATAAGTATACAGTACAATGAGCAGTTCTTC. The encoded protein is CASSHISIQYNEQFF.

V usage is TRBV9 and J usage is TRBJ1-4; TRBD1 might be the D (5 bases). CDR3 length: 15 residues. Between the trimmed V and J ends, which lost 0 bases and 8 bases, there was a span of 14 bases. Germline CDR1 SGDLS, CDR2 YYNGEE. In nucleotides, the CDR3 is TGTGCCAGCAGCGTAGATGTAGGGGTAAGGGAAAAACTGTTTTTT. This translates into CASSVDVGVREKLFF.

V usage is TRBV6-6 and J usage is TRBJ1-5; tentative D call: TRBD1 (6 bases). Trimming removed 5 bases at V and 4 bases at J, with 9 bases between. CDR3 size: 13 residues. The germline V gene has CDR1 MNHNY and CDR2 SVGAGI (reference sequence). The CDR3 protein is CASSVQGNQPQHF. DNA for the CDR3: TGTGCCAGCAGTGTCCAGGGGAATCAGCCCCAGCATTTT.

The chain has TRBV30 and TRBJ2-2; 7 bases match TRBD1. CDR3 length: 14 residues. The V gene end was trimmed by 2 bases and the J gene end by 4 bases; junction bases not matched to a gene: 4. CDR1 GTSNPN and CDR2 SVGIG come from the germline V gene (reference sequence). The CDR3 coding sequence is TGTGCCTGGAGTTCCGCAGGGGGCACCGGGGAGCTGTTTTTT. Amino acids: CAWSSAGGTGELFF.

The V call is TRBV5-8, the J call TRBJ1-5; 7 bases are a match to TRBD1. The CDR3 is 15 amino acids. Germline assignment: CDR1 SGHTS and CDR2 YDEGEE. V shed 4 bases, J shed 2 bases, and the junction held 6 bases outside the gene matches. CDR3 bases: TGTGCCAGCAGCCCCAGACAGGGCGGCAATCAGCCCCAGCATTTT. This sequence encodes CASSPRQGGNQPQHF.

This rearrangement joins TRBV25-1 to TRBJ2-1; 11 bases match TRBD2. Trimming cost V 0 bases and J 5 bases; bases outside gene matches: 9. Germline CDR1 is MGHDK and CDR2 is SYGVNS. The CDR3 is 18 residues long. CDR3 sequence: CASSEYLGTSGDHNEQFF. CDR3 sequence (DNA): TGTGCCAGCAGTGAATACCTGGGGACTAGCGGAGACCACAATGAGCAGTTCTTC. Full variable domain (remainder filled in from reference TRBV25-1 and TRBJ2-1): EADIYQTPRYLVIGTGKKITLECSQTMGHDKMYWYQQDPGMELHLIHYSYGVNSTEKGDLSSESTVSRIRTEHFPLTLESARPSHTSQYLCASSEYLGTSGDHNEQFFGPGTRLTVL.

The chain links TRBV5-1 to TRBJ1-5, with unresolved D. V lost 4 bases and J lost 6, with 11 bases in between. Germline V CDR1 and CDR2: SGHRS, YFSETQ. The CDR3 totals 13 residues. CDR3 coding DNA: TGCGCCAGCAGCCTACGATATCGTCAGCCCCAGCATTTT. Translated, it gives CASSLRYRQPQHF.

The V and J genes are TRBV7-6 and TRBJ2-5; TRBD1 agrees at 7 bases. TRBJ2-7 explains the end of the DNA better; the J call may be wrong. Per germline, CDR1 SGHVS and CDR2 FNYEAQ. CDR3 size: 15 residues. The CDR3 is CASSPLQGVPYEQYF. DNA of the CDR3: TGTGCCAGCAGCCCCCTCCAGGGGGTTCCCTACGAGCAGTACTTC.

The chain combines TRBV7-9 with TRBJ2-3; no definite D call. The CDR3 length is 15 residues. From germline, CDR1 is SEHNR and CDR2 FQNEAQ (reference sequence). V lost 1 base, J lost 2 bases, and 10 bases lay in between. This CDR3 is CASSLGVSNTDTQYF. CDR3 sequence (DNA): TGTGCCAGCAGCTTAGGCGTCTCAAACACAGATACGCAGTATTTT. Combining the CDR3 with reference TRBV7-9 and TRBJ2-3 gives the whole variable domain DTGVSQNPRHKITKRGQNVTFRCDPISEHNRLYWYRQTLGQGPEFLTYFQNEAQLEKSRLLSDRFSAERPKGSFSTLEIQRTEQGDSAMYLCASSLGVSNTDTQYFGPGTRLTVL.

The chain is built from TRBV6-5 and TRBJ1-1; the D gene is possibly TRBD1 (6 bases). V shed 5 bases and J shed 4 bases, with 11 bases lying between them. The CDR3 contains 13 residues. Germline-derived CDR1 and CDR2 are MNHEY and SVGAGI. CDR3 bases: TGTGCCAGCAGTGCTAGGGGGACCACTGAAGCTTTCTTT. As protein: CASSARGTTEAFF.

This rearrangement joins TRBV19 to TRBJ2-7, with 9 bases that match TRBD1. J gave up 7 bases and V 4 bases, and 5 bases lay outside the gene matches. The CDR3 extends over 13 amino acids. Germline V lookup: CDR1 LNHDA, CDR2 SQIVND (reference sequence). CDR3 DNA sequence: TGTGCCAGTAGTACGGACAGGGGTTATGAGCAGTACTTC. Translation gives CASSTDRGYEQYF. The whole variable domain, remainder taken from reference TRBV19 and TRBJ2-7, is DGGITQSPKYLFRKEGQNVTLSCEQNLNHDAMYWYRQDPGQGLRLIYYSQIVNDFQKGDIAEGYSVSREKKESFPLTVTSAQKNPTAFYLCASSTDRGYEQYFGPGTRLTVT.

For this clone: One end of the junction does not line up with germline, which may come from a read error. This sequence joins TRBV11-2 and TRBJ1-5, with no clear D. The CDR3 spans 15 residues. Germline CDR1 is SGHAT and CDR2 is FQNNGV. The CDR3 nucleotides read TGTGCCAGCAGCTTAGATGCGGGGAGGGCTCAGTCCCAGCATTTT. Amino acid sequence: CASSLDAGRAQSQHF.

The chain recombines TRBV5-4 with TRBJ2-7, with D possibly being TRBD1 (6 bases). Germline V gives CDR1 SGHNT, CDR2 YYREEE (reference sequence). V lost 0 bases to trimming and J lost 0 bases, with 10 bases between them. CDR3 length: 15 amino acids. CDR3 loop: CASSLGQDSSYEQYF. DNA for the CDR3: TGTGCCAGCAGCTTGGGGCAGGACAGCTCCTACGAGCAGTACTTC.

The chain combines TRBV30 with TRBJ2-2; weak D call: TRBD1 (6 bases). V was pared by 0 bases and J by 7 bases, with 9 bases between. The CDR3 length is 13 residues. Germline CDR1 reads GTSNPN; CDR2 reads SVGIG (reference sequence). The DNA for the CDR3 is TGTGCCTGGAGTGTACACAGGGACGGGGAGCTGTTTTTT. It translates to CAWSVHRDGELFF.

The chain links TRBV10-3 to TRBJ2-2, with TRBD1 matching 11 bases. The CDR3 runs 15 residues. Per the germline V gene, CDR1 is ENHRY and CDR2 is SYGVKD. Trimming took 6 bases from V and 4 from J; bases not matched to a gene: 4. CDR3 loop: CAISPGQGVTGELFF. The CDR3 region has the DNA TGTGCCATCAGCCCGGGACAGGGGGTCACCGGGGAGCTGTTTTTT.

For the CDR3, the DNA is TGTGCCAGCAGTTTAGGGGGGACAGGGGGCCGTACTGAAGCTTTCTTT. This translates into CASSLGGTGGRTEAFF. This chain joins TRBV28 and TRBJ1-1, with TRBD1 matching over 12 bases. Trimming took 2 bases from V and 5 from J; bases not matched to a gene: 6. The CDR3 is 16 residues long. Germline assignment: CDR1 MDHEN and CDR2 SYDVKM.

The chain uses TRBV21-1 and TRBJ1-2; the table's D gene call, TRBD1, was not cross checked with the DNA. TRBV21-1 corresponds to a pseudogene. CDR3 length equals 14 residues. The CDR3 nucleotides are TGTGCCAGCAGCGATCCAGAAACTAACTATGGCTACACCTTC. Amino acid sequence: CASSDPETNYGYTF.

CDR3 sequence: CASRSAPAGDGYTF. CDR3 DNA: TGTGCCAGCAGGTCCGCCCCGGCAGGGGATGGCTACACCTTC. V usage is TRBV6-6 and J usage is TRBJ1-2; possible D gene TRBD1, 6 bases. The CDR3 sequence is 14 residues long. Looked up from germline, CDR1 is MNHNY and CDR2 is SVGAGI (reference sequence). The germline V and J ends were trimmed by 6 bases and 6 bases, with 17 bases remaining between them.